The text below deals with one TCR beta chain. Its recognized antigen is unknown. No base qualities exist here, and no much larger clone lies one base off it. Library creation used the immunoSEQ multiplex PCR assay. For most patients, genomic DNA was isolated using the Qiagen DNeasy Blood and Tissue Kit and was shipped frozen to Adaptive Biotechnologies for TCR sequencing. For most patients, high-throughput TCR-beta CDR3 sequencing of genomic DNA was performed by Adaptive Biotechnologies. The published analysis was carried out like this. Adaptive's ImmunoSEQ software supplied the TCR sequencing data for approximately 18 patients, while MiXCR and VDJtools were used to process a few other patients. CD4 versus CD8 sorting errors were corrected by removing sequences found in both subsets at a frequency ratio below 5:1. CDR3 nucleotide sequences shared between donor and recipient were removed because their origin could not be assigned. At least 2-fold expansion over unstimulated cells and a minimum CFSE-low frequency of 0.002% (template counts) or 0.001% (read counts) were required for clones to be classified as alloreactive. Mappable clones were those detected in sequenced pre-transplant spleen, lymph node, or MLR CFSE-low populations of the donor or recipient. Cumulative frequency of alloreactive clones was calculated as a percentage of all sequences weighted by copy number. This is the immuneACCESS table as TCRdb keeps it, with only in-frame sequences that have V and J called. A part of the clones is gone; compared with another copy, unresolved V genes explain less than half, and the rest is unexplained. That table supplies the V and J calls and clone size; D and trimming were determined from the DNA. Present in this sample are tens of thousands of clones, 75% to 90% of which were seen just once. Clones ranked in the top ten supply about 17% of the sample.

The sample originates from a study of graft-versus-host responses after intestinal transplantation (dated by TCRdb to about 2021). Study-level background: The transplants that recipients received were multivisceral, liver-intestinal, or isolated intestinal. Anti-thymocyte globulin induction was given to all recipients, followed by maintenance tacrolimus and steroids for around three years. After intestinal transplantation, graft-versus-host and host-versus-graft alloreactive T cell clones were followed in the graft, circulation and bone marrow using bulk TCR-beta CDR3 sequencing. Alloreactive clones were identified by sequencing pre-transplant mixed lymphocyte reaction products and comparing them with unstimulated pre-transplant donor and recipient T cells. The cohort enrolled about two dozen intestinal transplant recipients, one of whom was a retransplant, and 3 patients without pretransplant specimens were excluded. A peak of at least 4% donor T cells among recipient peripheral blood mononuclear cells was the definition used for donor T cell macrochimerism. Samples from a few later patients were sequenced in-house on an Illumina MiSeq with MiXCR processing rather than by the commercial service.

There are 19 amino acids in the CDR3, from cysteine to phenylalanine inclusive. Just the 57-base CDR3 DNA is kept, in frame starting at base 1. The germline V gene (reference sequence) specifies LNHNV as CDR1 and YYDKDF as CDR2. V is pared back by 0 bases and J by 0 bases, with 20 bases lying between the germline termini. The time point label here, explained by the study, means: cells obtained before transplantation from donor or recipient. CD3+CD4+ and CD3+CD8+ populations were FACS-sorted from unstimulated pre-transplant donor and recipient cells taken from spleen or lymph nodes. The research as a whole found: Patients with donor T cell macrochimerism had high GvH to HvG T cell clonal ratios in their allografts. Peak levels of circulating GvH clones were associated with declines in HvG clones early after transplant. GvH clones were detected in recipient bone marrow, and some of these GvH clones were observed earlier in ileal mucosa or blood, consistent with an intestinal mucosal origin. The conclusions were limited by the relatively low number and heterogeneity of the intestinal transplant patients.

The V and J segments used are TRBV15 and TRBJ1-2; TRBD1 could be the D gene, as 5 bases match. The receptor was isolated from a human donor who received an intestinal transplant. The sample in question was unstimulated CD8+ T cells sorted from spleen or lymph node cells, obtained before intestinal transplant. The DNA is TGTGCCACCAGCAGAGATTACGGTCCCCCGGTAGGGGCTAACTATGGCTACACCTTC. The resulting protein is CATSRDYGPPVGANYGYTF.